A single sample is the source of the 4 T cell receptor beta chains below, sequenced in a study of T cells in Graves' hyperthyroidism and ophthalmopathy. RNA transcripts yielded amplified TCR beta CDR3 regions. TCR CDR3 regions were first amplified by RT-PCR with HTBI primers. TCRdb recomputed calls from the multiplex PCR reads with MiXCR, one row per CDR3 protein. In the table there are about 520,000 distinct CDR3 sequences, less than 25% of which are singletons. Sequencing was done on a sample of blood. The receptors originated from a woman younger than 45 with Graves' ophthalmopathy.

The chain couples TRBV20-1 to TRBJ2-1; the D is unclear. Per the germline V gene, CDR1 is DFQATT and CDR2 is SNEGSKA (reference sequence). The CDR3 consists of 11 residues. The V end lost 6 bases, the J end lost 3 bases, and 6 bases lay between the germline ends. In DNA, the CDR3 is TGCAGTGCCGATGACTACAATGAGCAGTTCTTC. Protein: CSADDYNEQFF.

A remark on this clonotype: This sequence may be a read error, since a much larger clone differs from it by one base. The chain uses TRBV20-1 and TRBJ2-7; tentatively, D is TRBD1 (5 bases). CDR3 size: 14 residues. Germline V lookup: CDR1 DFQATT, CDR2 SNEGSKA (reference sequence). CDR3 residues: CGASSPRQSYEQYF. The CDR3 DNA reads TGCGGTGCTAGTTCTCCCCGACAGTCATACGAGCAGTACTTC.

At least ten counts were recorded for this clonotype. This chain uses TRBV30 with TRBJ2-7; 7 bases line up with TRBD2. Germline loops: CDR1 GTSNPN, CDR2 SVGIG (reference sequence). V shed 0 bases and J 4 bases; nucleotides not matched to a gene: 3. CDR3 length equals 13 residues. CDR3 region: CAWSVGEGYEQYF. CDR3 sequence (DNA): TGTGCCTGGAGTGTGGGGGAGGGATACGAGCAGTACTTC.

This clonotype showed up many times. This chain links TRBV19 with TRBJ1-1; D possibly corresponds to TRBD1 (5 bases). Trimming took off 4 bases at V and 4 bases at J, with 10 bases between the two ends. The CDR3 has 13 residues. Germline V gene lookup returns CDR1 LNHDA and CDR2 SQIVND (reference sequence). The CDR3 sequence: CASSSMGGTEAFF. CDR3 in DNA: TGTGCCAGTAGTAGTATGGGGGGCACTGAAGCTTTCTTT.